The 20 T cell receptor beta chains below all came from one sample that was sequenced in a study of cytomegalovirus exposure and HLA in healthy donors. With 60 Vbeta and 13 Jbeta primers, the PCR was carried out. Sequencing was performed with immunoSEQ multiplex PCR; in TCRdb, only in-frame clones are kept and a portion is missing. The top ten hold 2.6% of the sample, which has about 130,000 clones, around three quarters seen once. The sample consisted of PBMCs. Receptors were obtained from a woman aged 55-69 years in good health and CMV-seropositive.

This sequence joins TRBV10-3 and TRBJ2-1; 7 bases are shared with TRBD1. The CDR3 consists of 16 residues. Germline V gene data show CDR1 as ENHRY and CDR2 as SYGVKD. V was pared by 2 bases and J by 3 bases, with 7 bases of the junction left unmatched. The CDR3 DNA is TGTGCCATCAGTGAGGTTTCAGGGGGAAGCTACAATGAGCAGTTCTTC. It yields the protein CAISEVSGGSYNEQFF.

The J gene is TRBJ2-1, the V gene TRBV11-2, with D possibly matching TRBD1 (6 bases). V shed 5 bases and J shed 5 bases, with 13 bases lying between them. The CDR3 has 14 amino acids. Germline CDR1 is SGHAT and CDR2 is FQNNGV. The CDR3 spells CASSVRQADNEQFF. Here the CDR3 DNA reads TGTGCCAGCAGCGTCCGACAGGCGGACAATGAGCAGTTCTTC.

The CDR3 protein is CASNWGSSYEQYF. CDR3 bases: TGTGCCAGCAATTGGGGCAGCTCCTACGAGCAGTACTTC. This rearrangement joins TRBV7-9 to TRBJ2-7; TRBD1 is a possible D gene (5 bases). The V end lost 7 bases, the J end lost 0 bases, and 10 bases lay between the germline ends. The CDR3 has 13 residues. The V gene's germline CDR1 is SEHNR and CDR2 FQNEAQ (reference sequence).

This clone was found once. This chain connects TRBV9 to TRBJ1-2, with unresolved D. Trimming shortened V by 0 bases and J by 10 bases, and 10 bases separated the two germline ends. The CDR3 contains 12 residues. CDR1 is SGDLS and CDR2 is YYNGEE in the germline V gene. Here the CDR3 reads CASSVDDGNYTF. The CDR3 nucleotides read TGTGCCAGCAGCGTAGATGACGGGAACTACACCTTC.

The chain combines TRBV4-1 with TRBJ2-7; D remains unclear. The CDR3 has 12 amino acids. Trimming left V 3 bases short and J 6 bases short, with 9 bases between. CDR1 MGHRA and CDR2 YSYEKL come from the germline V gene. The CDR3 DNA is TGCGCCAGCAGCCAGGAGTATTCCGAGCAGTACTTC. It specifies CASSQEYSEQYF.

The V and J genes are TRBV7-3 and TRBJ2-5; D might be TRBD2 (5 bases). V was cut by 2 bases and J by 5 bases, with 9 bases left in between. From germline, CDR1 is SGHTA and CDR2 FQGTGA. The CDR3 runs to 13 residues. CDR3 residues: CASSLGQRETQYF. CDR3 nucleotide sequence: TGTGCCAGCAGCTTAGGTCAGCGGGAGACCCAGTACTTC.

This clone has at least ten counts. V usage is TRBV5-5 and J usage is TRBJ2-5, with 7 bases fitting TRBD2. The ends lost 2 bases at V and 4 bases at J; junction bases unmatched: 8. This CDR3 is built from 15 residues. Looked up from germline, CDR1 is SGHKS and CDR2 is YYEKEE (reference sequence). CDR3 nucleotide sequence: TGTGCCAGCAGCTTTGGTCTGGGCGGGGGAGAGACCCAGTACTTC. Amino acid sequence: CASSFGLGGGETQYF.

The chain joins TRBV5-6 to TRBJ2-6, with a possible D match to TRBD2 (5 bases). This CDR3 is built from 15 residues. The V gene's germline CDR1 is SGHDT and CDR2 YYEEEE. Trimming took 4 bases from V and 0 from J, leaving 8 bases between them. The CDR3 sequence: CASSVDYSGANVLTF. The CDR3 region has the DNA TGTGCCAGCAGCGTCGACTACTCTGGGGCCAACGTCCTGACTTTC.

The chain carries TRBV29-1 and TRBJ2-1; D is unresolved. Looked up from germline, CDR1 is SQVTM and CDR2 is ANQGSEA. V was cut by 7 bases and J by 15 bases, with 16 bases left in between. The CDR3 has 10 residues. The CDR3 sequence is CSAFSVELFF. The DNA of the CDR3 is TGCAGCGCCTTCTCCGTTGAACTGTTCTTC.

This clone appeared a few times. The chain carries TRBV4-1 and TRBJ2-2, with 9 nucleotides matching TRBD1. Germline CDR1 is MGHRA and CDR2 is YSYEKL. There are 15 residues in the CDR3. With 3 bases clipped from V and 2 bases from J, the junction kept 1 base outside the gene matches. DNA for the CDR3: TGCGCCAGCAGCCAGGGACAGGGTAACACCGGGGAGCTGTTTTTT. Protein product: CASSQGQGNTGELFF.

This chain joins TRBV5-3 and TRBJ1-5; unclear D gene. TRBV5-3 is marked as an open reading frame, function uncertain. The CDR3 has 18 amino acids. Trimming pared 1 base from V and 1 base from J, leaving 18 bases between. CDR3 sequence reads: CARSLYSGEVCSNQPQHF. CDR3 in DNA: TGTGCCAGAAGCTTGTATAGCGGGGAAGTTTGCAGCAATCAGCCCCAGCATTTT.

This chain connects TRBV6-5 to TRBJ2-5, with 8 positions matching TRBD2. CDR3 length: 16 amino acids. The J segment lost 2 bases and the V segment lost 4 bases, leaving 9 bases of the junction unmatched. In germline, CDR1 is MNHEY, CDR2 SVGAGI. DNA for the CDR3: TGTGCCAGCAGTTTCTCACGGACGGGGGGGCAAGAGACCCAGTACTTC. This translates into CASSFSRTGGQETQYF.

This clone was detected once. The CDR3: CASSFSGTGIRNTIYF. CDR3 bases: TGTGCCAGCAGTTTTTCCGGGACAGGGATTCGAAACACCATATATTTT. This chain joins TRBV6-5 and TRBJ1-3; 9 positions agree with TRBD1. V gave up 4 bases and J gave up 5 bases; unmatched junction bases: 9. This CDR3 is 16 amino acids long. Germline CDR1 is MNHEY and CDR2 is SVGAGI.

The CDR3 protein is CASSLALDPLQPYEQYF. CDR3 in DNA: TGTGCCAGCAGCTTAGCGCTAGACCCGCTCCAGCCCTACGAGCAGTACTTC. This chain connects TRBV7-2 to TRBJ2-7; D ambiguous. Germline lookup yields CDR1 SGHTA and CDR2 FQGNSA. This CDR3 spans 17 amino acids. Trimming cost V 0 bases and J 2 bases, with 17 bases left between them.

The chain is built from TRBV7-9 and TRBJ1-4; unclear D gene. Deletions cut 4 bases from V and 8 bases from J, with 14 bases between. The CDR3 is made up of 14 amino acids. Germline loops: CDR1 SEHNR, CDR2 FQNEAQ (reference sequence). The CDR3 is CASSSYWSGEKLFF. Here the CDR3 DNA reads TGTGCCAGCAGCTCTTATTGGAGTGGCGAAAAACTGTTTTTT. The full variable domain, rest sourced from reference TRBV7-9 and TRBJ1-4, is DTGVSQNPRHKITKRGQNVTFRCDPISEHNRLYWYRQTLGQGPEFLTYFQNEAQLEKSRLLSDRFSAERPKGSFSTLEIQRTEQGDSAMYLCASSSYWSGEKLFFGSGTQLSVL.

V and J are TRBV6-5 and TRBJ1-1, with a weak D call TRBD1 (5 bases). V dropped 2 bases and J dropped 1 base, with 11 bases sitting between them. The CDR3 consists of 15 residues. The germline V gene encodes CDR1 MNHEY and CDR2 SVGAGI. CDR3 nucleotides: TGTGCCAGCAGTTACCCGGGACTTACGAACACTGAAGCTTTCTTT. Protein: CASSYPGLTNTEAFF.

The chain carries TRBV6-1 and TRBJ1-4, with 8 positions matching TRBD1. Trimming at V came to 3 bases and at J to 3 bases, leaving 12 bases not matched to a gene. This CDR3 contains 18 residues. The germline V gene has CDR1 MNHNS and CDR2 SASEGT. The CDR3, as DNA: TGTGCCAGCAGTGACTATCTCCCCGCGGACAGGGCTAATGAAAAACTGTTTTTT. It translates to CASSDYLPADRANEKLFF.

V is TRBV15 and J is TRBJ1-4, with 7 bases identical to TRBD1. Germline V lookup: CDR1 LNHNV, CDR2 YYDKDF (reference sequence). CDR3 length: 13 amino acids. J gave up 6 bases and V 8 bases, and 6 bases lay outside the gene matches. The CDR3 coding sequence is TGTGCCACCCAGTCAGGGGGAGATGAAAAACTGTTTTTT. Amino acids: CATQSGGDEKLFF.

The V call is TRBV9, the J call TRBJ2-3, with D possibly TRBD1 on 6 matching bases. V was trimmed by 1 base and J by 2 bases, leaving 11 bases between them. The CDR3 contains 15 residues. CDR1 and CDR2 (germline): SGDLS, YYNGEE. CDR3 bases: TGTGCCAGCAGCGTATCGGGACAAGTCACAGATACGCAGTATTTT. Translated, it gives CASSVSGQVTDTQYF. Complete variable domain (other parts from reference TRBV9 and TRBJ2-3): DSGVTQTPKHLITATGQRVTLRCSPRSGDLSVYWYQQSLDQGLQFLIQYYNGEERAKGNILERFSAQQFPDLHSELNLSSLELGDSALYFCASSVSGQVTDTQYFGPGTRLTVL.

The V call is TRBV7-8, the J call TRBJ1-1; unclear D gene. The CDR3 is 13 amino acids. Per germline, CDR1 SGHVS and CDR2 FQNEAQ. V was trimmed by 5 bases and J by 8 bases, leaving 15 bases between them. The CDR3 DNA reads as TGTGCCAGCAGCCTCAACCCAACCCTAGAAGCTTTCTTT. Protein product: CASSLNPTLEAFF.